These 23 T cell receptor beta chains were sequenced from one sample in a study of shared clonotypes between healthy human individuals. TCRdb's table, derived via immunoSEQ multiplex PCR, lists solely in-frame clones and lacks some. This table holds around 940,000 clones, around 80% found once. Material: memory CD4+ T cells sorted from blood. Subset given: CD45RA-negative fraction. The receptors here all came from a young man in good health.

The V call is TRBV6-5, the J call TRBJ1-4, with D perhaps matching TRBD1 (5 bases). Trimming removed 6 bases from V and 7 bases from J, with 15 bases in between. The germline V gene has CDR1 MNHEY and CDR2 SVGAGI. This CDR3 comprises 14 residues. CDR3 nucleotides: TGTGCCAGCAGCCAAGTGGGGGTTGGTGAAAAACTGTTTTTT. This translates into CASSQVGVGEKLFF.

This clone was seen a single time. The chain employs TRBV28 and TRBJ2-1, with D possibly being TRBD2 (7 bases). CDR3 size: 17 residues. In germline, CDR1 is MDHEN, CDR2 SYDVKM. Trimming took off 7 bases at V and 4 bases at J, with 23 bases between the two ends. The CDR3 DNA reads TGTGCCAGCACCAACTTTAGGGGGGGCACCCTTTACAATGAGCAGTTCTTC. This codes for CASTNFRGGTLYNEQFF.

This sequence joins TRBV21-1 and TRBJ2-1; the DNA was not used to check the table's D call, TRBD2. TRBV21-1 is recorded as a pseudogene. The CDR3 has 17 residues. DNA for the CDR3: TGTGCCAGCAGCAAAGGCCCCCTAGCGGACCTCTACAATGAGCAGTTCTTC. Amino acids: CASSKGPLADLYNEQFF.

The V call is TRBV13, the J call TRBJ2-4; D perhaps matches TRBD2 (6 bases). Germline values: CDR1 PRHDT, CDR2 FYEKMQ (reference sequence). With 6 bases removed from V and 2 bases from J, the gap between germline ends came to 11 bases. This CDR3 comprises 14 residues. Here the CDR3 DNA reads TGTGCCAGCAGTCTAGGAGGGCCCAAAAACATTCAGTACTTC. It specifies CASSLGGPKNIQYF.

The V call is TRBV4-1, the J call TRBJ2-7, with D unclear. The germline V and J ends were trimmed by 2 bases and 1 base, with 12 bases remaining between them. The CDR3 spans 15 residues. Germline V lookup: CDR1 MGHRA, CDR2 YSYEKL. In DNA, the CDR3 is TGCGCCAGCAGCCAAACGGAGCTTAATTCCTACGAGCAGTACTTC. Its translation is CASSQTELNSYEQYF.

V usage is TRBV9 and J usage is TRBJ1-6; 7 bases match TRBD1. CDR3 length: 14 amino acids. Trimming removed 3 bases from V and 8 bases from J; junction bases left unmatched: 5. Germline CDR1 is SGDLS and CDR2 is YYNGEE. CDR3 sequence: CASSGGQSYSPLHF. Here the CDR3 DNA reads TGTGCCAGCAGCGGGGGACAGTCCTATTCACCCCTCCACTTT.

The genes are TRBV6-1 and TRBJ2-7; 11 bases agree with TRBD1. CDR1 and CDR2 from the germline V gene are MNHNS and SASEGT. The CDR3 spans 14 residues. Losses at the gene ends were 6 bases for V and 6 bases for J; bases not matched to a gene: 7. In nucleotides, the CDR3 is TGTGCCAGCAGCCAGGACAGGGGGCTGCGCGAGCAGTACTTC. This encodes CASSQDRGLREQYF.

J is TRBJ1-1 and V is TRBV5-1; D not resolved. CDR1 is SGHRS, CDR2 YFSETQ, per germline. V lost 3 bases and J lost 3, with 9 bases in between. The CDR3 covers 13 residues. The CDR3 region is CASSSDGYTEAFF. Here the CDR3 DNA reads TGCGCCAGCAGCTCGGACGGGTACACTGAAGCTTTCTTT.

This clone was detected only a few times. Within the sample, other DNA sequences also encode this same CDR3. This chain connects TRBV18 to TRBJ2-5; no definite D call. Germline CDR1 is KGHSH and CDR2 is LQKENI. The CDR3 has 12 amino acids. Between the trimmed V and J ends, which lost 1 base and 3 bases, there was a span of 3 bases. CDR3 loop: CASSPREETQYF. CDR3 nucleotides: TGTGCCAGCTCACCACGGGAAGAGACCCAGTACTTC.

Turning to this clone: Other DNA sequences in the same sample also yield this CDR3. The chain is built from TRBV5-4 and TRBJ1-6; maybe TRBD1 (5 bases). The CDR3 is 13 amino acids. Per the germline V gene, CDR1 is SGHNT and CDR2 is YYREEE (reference sequence). V dropped 1 base and J dropped 10 bases, with 9 bases sitting between them. CDR3 in amino acids: CASSLSRDSPLHF. Written as DNA, the CDR3 is TGTGCCAGCAGCTTGTCCCGGGACTCACCCCTCCACTTT.

This clone turned up a few times. V gene TRBV4-3 combines with J gene TRBJ2-3; tentative D call: TRBD2 (5 bases). The CDR3 runs to 15 residues. Germline CDR1 LGHNA, CDR2 YSLEER. V lost 5 bases and J lost 5, with 17 bases in between. The CDR3 DNA is TGCGCCAGCAGCTCGTCAAGGGCTGAGGGAGATACGCAGTATTTT. This sequence encodes CASSSSRAEGDTQYF.

The chain employs TRBV30 and TRBJ1-5, with no clear D. Between the trimmed V and J ends, which lost 3 bases and 3 bases, there was a span of 9 bases. Germline V gene data show CDR1 as GTSNPN and CDR2 as SVGIG (reference sequence). There are 13 residues in the CDR3. This CDR3 reads CAWSQEPNQPQHF. As DNA, the CDR3 is TGTGCCTGGAGCCAGGAACCCAATCAGCCCCAGCATTTT.

This rearrangement joins TRBV11-2 to TRBJ2-2, with D unresolved. With 4 bases removed from V and 5 bases from J, the gap between germline ends came to 11 bases. CDR1 and CDR2 (germline): SGHAT, FQNNGV. This CDR3 is 14 amino acids long. The CDR3: CASSSSRGTGELFF. CDR3 nucleotide sequence: TGTGCCAGCAGCTCATCCCGCGGAACCGGGGAGCTGTTTTTT. The variable domain in full, completed from reference TRBV11-2 and TRBJ2-2, reads EAGVAQSPRYKIIEKRQSVAFWCNPISGHATLYWYQQILGQGPKLLIQFQNNGVVDDSQLPKDRFSAERLKGVDSTLKIQPAKLEDSAVYLCASSSSRGTGELFFGEGSRLTVL.

V is TRBV19 and J is TRBJ2-1; D not certain. Germline V gene sequence: CDR1 LNHDA, CDR2 SQIVND (reference sequence). This CDR3 spans 13 amino acids. Trimming cost V 5 bases and J 8 bases, with 13 bases left between them. In nucleotides, the CDR3 is TGTGCCAGTAGTGCCAATCATGGTGATGAGCAGTTCTTC. Protein product: CASSANHGDEQFF.

This chain joins TRBV6-1 and TRBJ2-2; D unclear. This CDR3 has 14 residues. Trimming stripped 1 base from V and 4 bases from J, with 7 bases between. Germline CDR1 is MNHNS and CDR2 is SASEGT. The CDR3 spells CASSEGWFTGELFF. The DNA for the CDR3 is TGTGCCAGCAGTGAAGGGTGGTTCACCGGGGAGCTGTTTTTT.

This rearrangement joins TRBV14 to TRBJ2-1; 8 positions match TRBD1. V lost 4 bases and J lost 4; bases outside the gene matches: 6. The CDR3 has 15 residues. CDR1 is SGHDN, CDR2 FVKESK, per germline. CDR3 DNA sequence: TGTGCCAGCAGCCTCCCCGGGACAGGTTACAATGAGCAGTTCTTC. It yields the protein CASSLPGTGYNEQFF.

The J gene is TRBJ2-1, the V gene TRBV9; 9 positions match TRBD1. Trimming cost V 4 bases and J 3 bases; bases outside gene matches: 5. This CDR3 has 15 amino acids. Germline V lookup: CDR1 SGDLS, CDR2 YYNGEE. The CDR3 bases are TGTGCCAGCAGCCCGGGACAGGGTTACTACAATGAGCAGTTCTTC. This encodes CASSPGQGYYNEQFF.

V is TRBV5-4 and J is TRBJ2-2, with D unclear. The CDR3 contains 15 residues. CDR1 is SGHNT, CDR2 YYREEE, per germline (reference sequence). Trimming left V 0 bases short and J 0 bases short, with 6 bases between. The CDR3 reads CASSLAAANTGELFF. CDR3 nucleotide sequence: TGTGCCAGCAGCTTGGCCGCGGCGAACACCGGGGAGCTGTTTTTT.

The genes are TRBV5-1 and TRBJ2-5, with 8 bases aligning to TRBD1. The CDR3 runs to 16 residues. Germline CDR1 reads SGHRS; CDR2 reads YFSETQ. The V gene end was trimmed by 3 bases and the J gene end by 5 bases; junction bases not matched to a gene: 12. The CDR3 is CASSSEGQGGGETQYF. The DNA for the CDR3 is TGCGCCAGCAGCTCAGAAGGACAGGGAGGTGGGGAGACCCAGTACTTC.

This chain links TRBV18 with TRBJ2-7; maybe TRBD2 (5 bases). The CDR3 runs 14 residues. Trimming took off 0 bases at V and 3 bases at J, with 9 bases between the two ends. Germline V gives CDR1 KGHSH, CDR2 LQKENI. CDR3 sequence reads: CASSPPGVVYEQYF. Here the CDR3 DNA reads TGTGCCAGCTCACCACCCGGGGTAGTCTACGAGCAGTACTTC.

With respect to this clone: This CDR3 is also generated by other DNA sequences in the sample. This chain links TRBV30 with TRBJ1-5, with D perhaps TRBD1 (5 bases). V dropped 2 bases and J dropped 3 bases, with 8 bases sitting between them. The CDR3 consists of 13 residues. Germline values: CDR1 GTSNPN, CDR2 SVGIG (reference sequence). The CDR3 protein is CAWSRDHNQPQHF. CDR3 sequence (DNA): TGTGCCTGGAGTCGGGACCACAATCAGCCCCAGCATTTT.

The rearrangement uses TRBV28 and TRBJ1-6; TRBD1 matches 10 bases. Trimming removed 5 bases from V and 8 bases from J; junction bases left unmatched: 9. This CDR3 spans 16 amino acids. Per the germline V gene, CDR1 is MDHEN and CDR2 is SYDVKM. The CDR3 sequence is CASSAPGQGHDSPLHF. CDR3 in DNA: TGTGCCAGCAGTGCGCCGGGACAGGGGCATGATTCACCCCTCCACTTT.

V and J are TRBV25-1 and TRBJ2-7; 7 bases agree with TRBD2. The CDR3 is 15 residues long. Per the germline V gene, CDR1 is MGHDK and CDR2 is SYGVNS. With 6 bases clipped from V and 3 bases from J, the junction kept 11 bases outside the gene matches. The DNA of the CDR3 is TGTGCCAGCAGCCCAGCGGGAAGCCCTCACTACGAGCAGTACTTC. Translation gives CASSPAGSPHYEQYF.